The 7 T cell receptor beta chains below come from one sample, sequenced in a study of blood T cell repertoires in COVID-19. Profiling relied on immunoSEQ multiplex PCR, and the TCRdb table lists in-frame clones only, not all of them. In the table there are 85,000 to 110,000 clones, approximately 84% of which are singletons. Sequencing input: peripheral blood. All receptors come from a human donor in a cohort sampled during active COVID-19.

The chain joins TRBV15 to TRBJ1-1; TRBD1 agrees at 9 bases. There are 15 residues in the CDR3. Trimming at V came to 3 bases and at J to 4 bases, leaving 6 bases not matched to a gene. Germline V gene data show CDR1 as LNHNV and CDR2 as YYDKDF (reference sequence). CDR3 amino acids: CATSSYTGGLTEAFF. The CDR3 nucleotides read TGTGCCACCAGCAGCTATACAGGGGGCCTCACTGAAGCTTTCTTT. The full variable domain, in which reference TRBV15 and TRBJ1-1 provide the parts outside the CDR3, is DAMVIQNPRYQVTQFGKPVTLSCSQTLNHNVMYWYQQKSSQAPKLLFHYYDKDFNNEADTPDNFQSRRPNTSFCFLDIRSPGLGDTAMYLCATSSYTGGLTEAFFGQGTRLTVV.

The rearrangement uses TRBV21-1 and TRBJ1-2. TRBV21-1 is noted as a pseudogene. CDR3 size: 19 residues. The CDR3 reads CASSKGHRWGGRVNYGYTF. The CDR3 DNA reads TGTGCCAGCAGCAAAGGACACCGGTGGGGTGGGAGGGTTAACTATGGCTACACCTTC.

This rearrangement joins TRBV7-3 to TRBJ2-3; no definite D call. Trimming removed 0 bases from V and 2 bases from J, with 9 bases in between. The CDR3 has 15 residues. Germline-derived CDR1 and CDR2 are SGHTA and FQGTGA. The CDR3 loop reads CASSLTGQFTDTQYF. CDR3 coding DNA: TGTGCCAGCAGCTTAACTGGCCAATTCACAGATACGCAGTATTTT.

DNA for the CDR3: TGTGCCATACCATCCCGGGACAGGGGGCGGTCCGGGGAGCTGTTTTTT. Amino acids: CAIPSRDRGRSGELFF. The V and J genes are TRBV28 and TRBJ2-2; 12 nucleotides line up with TRBD1. J gave up 6 bases and V 10 bases, and 12 bases lay outside the gene matches. CDR3 size: 16 residues. The germline V gene has CDR1 MDHEN and CDR2 SYDVKM.

V usage is TRBV18 and J usage is TRBJ1-3, with 7 bases aligning to TRBD1. Germline values: CDR1 KGHSH, CDR2 LQKENI. CDR3 length: 15 amino acids. V shed 1 base and J 2 bases; nucleotides not matched to a gene: 2. CDR3 nucleotide sequence: TGTGCCAGCTCACCACTGACAGGGCCTGGAAACACCATATATTTT. As protein: CASSPLTGPGNTIYF.

The genes are TRBV5-1 and TRBJ2-2; TRBD2 matches 14 bases. The V and J ends lost 4 bases and 3 bases, in that order; junction bases with no gene match: 5. Germline V gene data show CDR1 as SGHRS and CDR2 as YFSETQ. CDR3 length equals 17 residues. This chain's CDR3 is CASSEGLAGAYTGELFF. In nucleotides, the CDR3 is TGCGCCAGCAGCGAGGGACTAGCGGGGGCCTACACCGGGGAGCTGTTTTTT.

V and J are TRBV5-1 and TRBJ1-1, with D hard to call. This CDR3 has 15 amino acids. Germline-derived CDR1 and CDR2 are SGHRS and YFSETQ. The V gene lost 0 bases and the J gene lost 3 bases, with 12 bases spanning the gap. CDR3 residues: CASSLDGRRDTEAFF. CDR3 in DNA: TGCGCCAGCAGCTTGGATGGGAGGAGGGACACTGAAGCTTTCTTT.